This T cell receptor (beta chain) comes out of a study of cytomegalovirus exposure and HLA in healthy donors. Study-wide points: TCR beta sequences numbering under 20,000 were associated with HLA alleles at 0.05 false discovery rate in a later analysis. Researchers catalogued 164 TCR beta chains as cytomegalovirus-associated. Immune exposure information available was restricted to CMV serostatus.

PCR was performed using 60 Vbeta and 13 Jbeta primers. This table comes from immunoSEQ multiplex PCR, and its TCRdb copy is limited to in-frame clones, with some not included. The sample includes 100,000 or so clones, roughly three quarters of them seen just once. The germline V gene has CDR1 SNHLY and CDR2 FYNNEI. The J segment lost 8 bases and the V segment lost 6 bases, leaving 8 bases of the junction unmatched. The CDR3 loop spans 14 amino acids. A word on this clone: Its antigen remains unknown.

Likely unrecorded immune exposures existed in these nominally healthy donors. The chain uses TRBV2 and TRBJ2-1; 9 bases are shared with TRBD1. The TCR sequence derives from a woman between 50 and 59 years old in good health and CMV-seropositive. The sample comprised PBMCs. In DNA, the CDR3 is TGTGCCAGCAGCGGGGACAGGGATCGGGATGAGCAGTTCTTC. Its protein product is CASSGDRDRDEQFF.